The T cell receptor beta chain described here comes from a study of cytomegalovirus exposure and HLA in healthy donors. The study's findings and limits: A prior analysis recorded that most TCR beta V segments were productive about 87% or about 30% of the time.

V dropped 0 bases and J dropped 2 bases, with 10 bases sitting between them. Germline CDR1 MNHNS, CDR2 SASEGT. CDR3 length: 15 residues. Concerning this clone: Its antigen is still unknown.

PCR was performed using 60 Vbeta and 13 Jbeta primers. Sequencing used immunoSEQ multiplex PCR; TCRdb keeps in-frame clones, though not all of them. The sample contains roughly 150,000 clones, roughly 70% of which appear only once. This TCR came from a young man in good health and CMV-seropositive. Sequenced input: PBMCs. The J gene is TRBJ2-5, the V gene TRBV6-1; no definite D call. The DNA for the CDR3 is TGTGCCAGCAGTGAAGCAGGTGGCGGACAAGAGACCCAGTACTTC. Encoded protein: CASSEAGGGQETQYF.